The 15 T cell receptor beta chains below all came from one sample that was sequenced in a study of T-cell memory formation after mild COVID-19. TCRdb reprocessed the 5' RACE reads via MiXCR and lists one record per CDR3 protein. The sample shows fewer than 650,000 distinct CDR3 sequences, about 18% of them seen only once. The sequencing input was PBMCs or a T cell subset sorted from them (not recorded which). Source of these receptors: an adult woman who had mild COVID-19 (a few samples of this study predate the infection). Cell type and time point are not known.

The V and J genes are TRBV5-1 and TRBJ1-1; no clear D gene. The V gene's germline CDR1 is SGHRS and CDR2 YFSETQ. Trimming took 0 bases from V and 2 from J, leaving 11 bases between them. The CDR3 sequence is 15 residues long. The CDR3 here is CASSLVGFGNTEAFF. In DNA, the CDR3 is TGCGCCAGCAGCTTGGTCGGATTTGGTAACACTGAAGCTTTCTTT.

V and J are TRBV7-8 and TRBJ1-5; TRBD1 aligns across 12 bases. There are 16 residues in the CDR3. Germline lookup yields CDR1 SGHVS and CDR2 FQNEAQ. The ends lost 3 bases at V and 7 bases at J; junction bases unmatched: 7. CDR3 amino acids: CASSLGTGGLRQPQHF. CDR3 DNA: TGTGCCAGCAGCTTGGGGACAGGGGGCCTCCGGCAGCCCCAGCATTTT.

This clonotype appeared a few times. The rearrangement joins TRBV7-6 to TRBJ2-5; TRBD2 agrees at 7 bases. The CDR3 has 14 residues. V was pared by 4 bases and J by 6 bases, with 8 bases of the junction left unmatched. The germline CDR1 and CDR2 sequences are SGHVS and FNYEAQ. The CDR3 DNA reads TGTGCCAGCAGCTCCCCTAGGGAGGGGAAGACCCAGTACTTC. Translation gives CASSSPREGKTQYF.

This clonotype appeared many times. The chain uses TRBV29-1 and TRBJ1-2; D is ambiguous. The length of the CDR3 is 13 residues. The germline V and J ends were trimmed by 3 bases and 8 bases, with 16 bases remaining between them. Germline-derived CDR1 and CDR2 are SQVTM and ANQGSEA. The chain's CDR3 is CSVDHGGGNGYTF. As DNA, the CDR3 is TGCAGCGTTGACCACGGTGGAGGGAACGGCTACACCTTC.

The chain is built from TRBV28 and TRBJ2-1, with 10 bases identical to TRBD2. J was trimmed by 2 bases and V by 4 bases; bases with no gene match: 5. This CDR3 region has 16 residues. Germline lookup yields CDR1 MDHEN and CDR2 SYDVKM. CDR3 protein: CASSYLAGAPYNEQFF. CDR3 sequence (DNA): TGTGCCAGCAGTTATCTAGCGGGAGCCCCCTACAATGAGCAGTTCTTC.

This clonotype was counted many times. The chain couples TRBV28 to TRBJ1-2; TRBD1 matches at 7 bases. Per germline, CDR1 MDHEN and CDR2 SYDVKM. The CDR3 contains 15 residues. The V segment lost 2 bases and the J segment 5 bases; nucleotides outside the gene matches: 8. The CDR3 sequence: CASSLVRGPGYGYTF. DNA of the CDR3: TGTGCCAGCAGTTTAGTGAGGGGGCCGGGGTATGGCTACACCTTC.

CDR3 sequence (DNA): TGTGCCAGCAGCCCGAGTTTAGAATACGAGCAGTACTTC. It yields the protein CASSPSLEYEQYF. The chain joins TRBV7-9 to TRBJ2-7; no reliable D call. Germline V gives CDR1 SEHNR, CDR2 FQNEAQ (reference sequence). V gave up 5 bases and J gave up 4 bases, with 12 bases separating them. The CDR3 sequence is 13 residues long. The whole variable domain, filled in from reference TRBV7-9 and TRBJ2-7, reads DTGVSQNPRHKITKRGQNVTFRCDPISEHNRLYWYRQTLGQGPEFLTYFQNEAQLEKSRLLSDRFSAERPKGSFSTLEIQRTEQGDSAMYLCASSPSLEYEQYFGPGTRLTVT.

This clonotype has just a few counts. The genes are TRBV5-4 and TRBJ2-3; 11 nucleotides match TRBD2. CDR3 size: 15 residues. The V gene end was trimmed by 2 bases and the J gene end by 5 bases; junction bases not matched to a gene: 4. Looked up from germline, CDR1 is SGHNT and CDR2 is YYREEE (reference sequence). The CDR3 nucleotides read TGTGCCAGCAGCTTTAGCGGGGGGGCAATAGATACGCAGTATTTT. It encodes CASSFSGGAIDTQYF. The variable domain in full, completed from reference TRBV5-4 and TRBJ2-3, reads ETGVTQSPTHLIKTRGQQVTLRCSSQSGHNTVSWYQQALGQGPQFIFQYYREEENGRGNFPPRFSGLQFPNYSSELNVNALELDDSALYLCASSFSGGAIDTQYFGPGTRLTVL.

The chain uses TRBV20-1 and TRBJ2-1; D ambiguous. The CDR3 is 14 amino acids. CDR1 and CDR2 (germline): DFQATT, SNEGSKA (reference sequence). The V end was cut by 0 bases, the J end by 0 bases, with 6 bases between. The CDR3 DNA follows: TGCAGTGCTAGAGATCCAGTCTCCTACAATGAGCAGTTCTTC. Translating it yields CSARDPVSYNEQFF.

This clonotype was recorded a few times. The rearrangement links TRBV20-1 to TRBJ2-3; D not certain. CDR3 length: 13 amino acids. The V end was cut by 2 bases, the J end by 3 bases, with 9 bases between. Germline V CDR1 and CDR2: DFQATT, SNEGSKA (reference sequence). In DNA, the CDR3 is TGCAGTGCTAGAAACGTCTATACAGATACGCAGTATTTT. Protein sequence: CSARNVYTDTQYF.

The chain's CDR3 is CASSRGQRENTEAFF. The CDR3 DNA reads as TGTGCCAGCAGCCGGGGACAGCGAGAGAACACTGAAGCTTTCTTT. The chain links TRBV14 to TRBJ1-1; 7 bases line up with TRBD1. V shed 4 bases, J shed 1 base, and the junction held 6 bases outside the gene matches. There are 15 residues in the CDR3. Germline V lookup: CDR1 SGHDN, CDR2 FVKESK.

The chain couples TRBV6-2 or TRBV6-3 to TRBJ2-3; D is unresolved. Germline values: CDR1 MNHEY, CDR2 SVGEGT. Trimming stripped 0 bases from V and 6 bases from J, with 4 bases between. CDR3 length: 12 amino acids. CDR3 bases: TGTGCCAGCAGTTACTCGAAGGATACGCAGTATTTT. It is translated as CASSYSKDTQYF.

This clonotype has a count of ten or more. The V and J genes are TRBV6-5 and TRBJ2-5; the match to TRBD1 covers 7 bases. This CDR3 comprises 14 residues. The germline V gene encodes CDR1 MNHEY and CDR2 SVGAGI. The J segment lost 5 bases and the V segment lost 0 bases, leaving 3 bases of the junction unmatched. The CDR3 DNA follows: TGTGCCAGCAGTTACTCCACAGGGGTGGAGACCCAGTACTTC. Residues: CASSYSTGVETQYF.

J is TRBJ2-5 and V is TRBV6-4; a possible D gene is TRBD2 (6 bases). Trimming cost V 9 bases and J 4 bases, with 15 bases left between them. The germline gives CDR1 MRHNA, CDR2 SNTAGT. The CDR3 spans 13 residues. CDR3 sequence reads: CARGEEGRETQYF. In DNA form, the CDR3 reads TGTGCCAGGGGCGAGGAGGGACGAGAGACCCAGTACTTC.

This clonotype has a count of ten or more. The chain links TRBV20-1 to TRBJ2-1; 9 nucleotides line up with TRBD1. V lost 5 bases to trimming and J lost 3 bases; unmatched junction nucleotides: 8. The CDR3 consists of 15 residues. The germline V gene has CDR1 DFQATT and CDR2 SNEGSKA (reference sequence). The CDR3 bases are TGCAGTGCTTCCGGGACAGGGTCTCTCTACAATGAGCAGTTCTTC. Translated, it gives CSASGTGSLYNEQFF.